This T cell receptor beta chain came from a study of blood T cells in healthy people across ages. Study information: Roughly one uniquely barcoded beta molecule per two T cells was captured.

A sample-barcoded 5' primer and a J-beta primer mix were used in a second PCR of roughly 7 to 11 cycles. A minimum of 3 million CDR3-containing paired-end reads was obtained for each sample. TCRdb itself ran the 5' RACE reads through MiXCR, one entry per CDR3 protein. The repertoire holds around 990,000 distinct CDR3 sequences, with around two fifths as singletons. V lost 5 bases, J lost 4 bases, and 5 bases stayed unmatched. The CDR3 has 16 amino acids. Germline lookup yields CDR1 SGHTA and CDR2 FQGNSA. The study drew donors from healthy Caucasian individuals in Russia aged roughly 6 to 90. To note about this clonotype: Its antigen is unidentified.

Study conclusions and caveats: Estimated diversity across one million T cells was deemed an underestimate.

The chain carries TRBV7-2 and TRBJ2-2; 12 nucleotides align to TRBD2. The sequenced sample consisted of blood. The sequence derives from a man aged 18 to 35 in good health. CDR3 bases: TGTGCCAGCAGCCAAAGACTAGCGGGGGTCACCGGGGAGCTGTTTTTT. Its translation: CASSQRLAGVTGELFF. Using reference TRBV7-2 and TRBJ2-2 for the parts outside the CDR3, the full variable domain is GAGVSQSPSNKVTEKGKDVELRCDPISGHTALYWYRQSLGQGLEFLIYFQGNSAPDKSGLPSDRFSAERTGGSVSTLTIQRTQQEDSAVYLCASSQRLAGVTGELFFGEGSRLTVL.